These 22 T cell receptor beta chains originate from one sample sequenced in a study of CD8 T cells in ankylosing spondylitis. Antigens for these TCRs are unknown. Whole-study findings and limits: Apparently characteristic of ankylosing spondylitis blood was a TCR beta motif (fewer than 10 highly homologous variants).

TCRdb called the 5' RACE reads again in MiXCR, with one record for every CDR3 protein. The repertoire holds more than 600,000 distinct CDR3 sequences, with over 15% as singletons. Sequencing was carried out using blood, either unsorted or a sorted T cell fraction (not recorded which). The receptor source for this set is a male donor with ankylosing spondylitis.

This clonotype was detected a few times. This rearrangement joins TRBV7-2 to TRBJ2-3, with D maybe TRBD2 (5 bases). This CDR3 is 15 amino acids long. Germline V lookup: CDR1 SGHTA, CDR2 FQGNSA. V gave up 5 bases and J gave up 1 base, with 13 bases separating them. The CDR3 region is CASSPRGLRTDTQYF. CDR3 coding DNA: TGTGCCAGCAGCCCGCGAGGACTTCGCACAGATACGCAGTATTTT.

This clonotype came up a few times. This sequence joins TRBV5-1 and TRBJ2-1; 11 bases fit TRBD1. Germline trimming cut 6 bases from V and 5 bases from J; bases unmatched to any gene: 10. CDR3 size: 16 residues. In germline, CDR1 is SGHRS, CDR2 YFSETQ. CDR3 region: CASTPNRDRGDNEQFF. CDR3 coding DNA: TGCGCCAGCACCCCTAACCGGGACAGGGGGGACAATGAGCAGTTCTTC.

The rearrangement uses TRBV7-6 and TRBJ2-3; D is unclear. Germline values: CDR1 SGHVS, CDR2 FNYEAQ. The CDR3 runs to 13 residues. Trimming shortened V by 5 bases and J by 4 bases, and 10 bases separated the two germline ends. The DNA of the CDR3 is TGTGCCAGCAGCGACCATGTCCCAGATACGCAGTATTTT. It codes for CASSDHVPDTQYF. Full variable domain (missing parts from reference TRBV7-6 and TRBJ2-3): GAGVSQSPRYKVTKRGQDVALRCDPISGHVSLYWYRQALGQGPEFLTYFNYEAQQDKSGLPNDRFSAERPEGSISTLTIQRTEQRDSAMYRCASSDHVPDTQYFGPGTRLTVL.

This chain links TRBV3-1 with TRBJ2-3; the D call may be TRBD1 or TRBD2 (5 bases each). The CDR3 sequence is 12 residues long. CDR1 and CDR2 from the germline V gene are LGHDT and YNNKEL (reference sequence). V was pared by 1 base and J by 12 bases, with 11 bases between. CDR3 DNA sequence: TGTGCCAGCAGCCAAGTCCAGGGACCCCAGTATTTT. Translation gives CASSQVQGPQYF.

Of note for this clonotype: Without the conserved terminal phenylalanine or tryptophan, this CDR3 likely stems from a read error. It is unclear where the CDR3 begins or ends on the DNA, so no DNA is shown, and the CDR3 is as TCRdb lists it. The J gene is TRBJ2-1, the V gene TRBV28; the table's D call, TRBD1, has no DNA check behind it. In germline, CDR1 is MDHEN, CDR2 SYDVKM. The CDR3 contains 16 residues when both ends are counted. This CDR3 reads CASIGGGATRMGSLNL.

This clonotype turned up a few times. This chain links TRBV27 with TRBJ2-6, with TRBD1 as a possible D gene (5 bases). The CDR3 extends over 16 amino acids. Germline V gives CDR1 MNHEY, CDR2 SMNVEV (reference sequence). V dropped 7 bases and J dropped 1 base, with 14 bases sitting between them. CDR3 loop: CASKNRGLSGANVLTF. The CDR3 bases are TGTGCCAGCAAAAATAGGGGTTTGTCTGGGGCCAACGTCCTGACTTTC.

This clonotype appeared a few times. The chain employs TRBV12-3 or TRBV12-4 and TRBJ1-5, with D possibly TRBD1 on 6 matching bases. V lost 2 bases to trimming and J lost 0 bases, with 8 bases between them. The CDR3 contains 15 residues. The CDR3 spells CASSLKGDSNQPQHF. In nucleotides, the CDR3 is TGTGCCAGCAGTTTAAAGGGGGATAGCAATCAGCCCCAGCATTTT.

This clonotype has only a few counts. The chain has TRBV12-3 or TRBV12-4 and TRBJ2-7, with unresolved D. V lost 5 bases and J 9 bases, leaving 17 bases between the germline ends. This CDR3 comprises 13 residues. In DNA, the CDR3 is TGTGCCAGCAGTCTCTCCAGGTCAAGGAGGCAGTACTTC. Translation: CASSLSRSRRQYF.

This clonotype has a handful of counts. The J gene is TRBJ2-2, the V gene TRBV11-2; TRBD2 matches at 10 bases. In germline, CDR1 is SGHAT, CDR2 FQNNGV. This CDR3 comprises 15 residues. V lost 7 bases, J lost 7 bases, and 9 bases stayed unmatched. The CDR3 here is CASKETSGDIGELFF. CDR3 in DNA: TGTGCCAGCAAAGAAACTAGCGGGGACATCGGGGAGCTGTTTTTT.

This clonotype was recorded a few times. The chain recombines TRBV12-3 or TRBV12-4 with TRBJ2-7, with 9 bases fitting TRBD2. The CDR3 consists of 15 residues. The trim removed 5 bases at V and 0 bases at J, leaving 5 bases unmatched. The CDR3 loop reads CASSLSGGNSYEQYF. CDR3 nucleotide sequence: TGTGCCAGCAGTCTTAGCGGGGGTAACTCCTACGAGCAGTACTTC.

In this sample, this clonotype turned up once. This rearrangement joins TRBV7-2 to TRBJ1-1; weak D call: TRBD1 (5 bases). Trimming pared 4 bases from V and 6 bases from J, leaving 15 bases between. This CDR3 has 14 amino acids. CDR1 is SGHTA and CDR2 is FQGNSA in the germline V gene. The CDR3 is CASSWGGRGAEAFF. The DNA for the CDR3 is TGTGCCAGCAGCTGGGGGGGGAGAGGAGCTGAAGCTTTCTTT.

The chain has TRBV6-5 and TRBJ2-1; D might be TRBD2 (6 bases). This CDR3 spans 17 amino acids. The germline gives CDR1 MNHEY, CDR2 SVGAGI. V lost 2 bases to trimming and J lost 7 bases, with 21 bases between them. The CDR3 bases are TGTGCCAGCAGTTACGGGGCCCCACGGGGGTCCAAAAATGAGCAGTTCTTC. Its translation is CASSYGAPRGSKNEQFF.

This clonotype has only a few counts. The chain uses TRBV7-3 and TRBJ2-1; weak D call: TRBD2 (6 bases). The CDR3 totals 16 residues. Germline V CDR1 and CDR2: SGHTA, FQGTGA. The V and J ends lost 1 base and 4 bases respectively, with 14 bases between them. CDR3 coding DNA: TGTGCCAGCAGCTTAAGTGTCGGGACTCCATACAATGAGCAGTTCTTC. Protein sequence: CASSLSVGTPYNEQFF.

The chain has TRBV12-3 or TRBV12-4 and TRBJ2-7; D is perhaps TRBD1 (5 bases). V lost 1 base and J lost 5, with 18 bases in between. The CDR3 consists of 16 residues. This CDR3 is CASSLGQGGKANEQYF. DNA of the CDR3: TGTGCCAGCAGTTTAGGTCAGGGTGGAAAGGCCAACGAGCAGTACTTC.

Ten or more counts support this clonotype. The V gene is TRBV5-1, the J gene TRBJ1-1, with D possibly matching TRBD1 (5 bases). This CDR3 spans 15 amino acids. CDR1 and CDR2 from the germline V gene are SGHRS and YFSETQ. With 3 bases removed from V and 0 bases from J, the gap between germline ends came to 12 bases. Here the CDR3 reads CASSWAGTVNTEAFF. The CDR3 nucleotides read TGCGCCAGCAGCTGGGCCGGGACGGTGAACACTGAAGCTTTCTTT.

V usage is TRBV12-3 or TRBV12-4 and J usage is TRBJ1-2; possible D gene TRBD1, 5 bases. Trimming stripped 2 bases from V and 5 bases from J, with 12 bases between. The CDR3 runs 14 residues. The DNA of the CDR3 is TGTGCCAGCAGTTTAACGGGGCAGGGATATGGCTACACCTTC. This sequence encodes CASSLTGQGYGYTF.

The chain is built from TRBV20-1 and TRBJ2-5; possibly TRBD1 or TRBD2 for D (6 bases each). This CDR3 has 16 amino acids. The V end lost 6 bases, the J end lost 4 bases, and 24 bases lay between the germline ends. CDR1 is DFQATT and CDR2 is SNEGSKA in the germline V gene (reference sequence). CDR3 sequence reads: CSARDTNPPRTETQYF. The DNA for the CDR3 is TGCAGTGCGCGGGACACAAACCCTCCAAGGACAGAGACCCAGTACTTC.

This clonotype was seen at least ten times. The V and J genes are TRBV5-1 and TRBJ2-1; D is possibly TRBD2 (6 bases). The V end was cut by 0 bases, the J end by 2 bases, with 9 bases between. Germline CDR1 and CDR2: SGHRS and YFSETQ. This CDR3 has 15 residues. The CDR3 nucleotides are TGCGCCAGCAGCTTGGGCGGGGTAACCTACAATGAGCAGTTCTTC. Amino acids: CASSLGGVTYNEQFF.

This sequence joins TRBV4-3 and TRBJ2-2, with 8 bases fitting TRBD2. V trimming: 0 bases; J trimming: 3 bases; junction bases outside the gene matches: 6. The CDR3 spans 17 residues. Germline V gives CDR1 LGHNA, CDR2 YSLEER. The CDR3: CASSQDWAAGDTGELFF. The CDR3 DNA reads TGCGCCAGCAGCCAAGATTGGGCAGCGGGAGACACCGGGGAGCTGTTTTTT.

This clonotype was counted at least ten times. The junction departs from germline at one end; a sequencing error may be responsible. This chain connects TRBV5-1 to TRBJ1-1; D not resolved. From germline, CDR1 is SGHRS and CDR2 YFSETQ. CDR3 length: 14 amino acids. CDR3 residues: CASSLLGGNTEAFF. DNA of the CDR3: TGTGCCAGCAGTTTATTGGGTGGAAACACTGAAGCTTTCTTT.

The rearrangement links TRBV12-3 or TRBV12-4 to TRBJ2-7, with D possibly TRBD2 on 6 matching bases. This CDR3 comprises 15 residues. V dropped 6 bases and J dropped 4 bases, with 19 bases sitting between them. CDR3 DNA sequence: TGTGCCAGCAGCCCTACACGGGACTTACTATACGAGCAGTACTTC. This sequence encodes CASSPTRDLLYEQYF.

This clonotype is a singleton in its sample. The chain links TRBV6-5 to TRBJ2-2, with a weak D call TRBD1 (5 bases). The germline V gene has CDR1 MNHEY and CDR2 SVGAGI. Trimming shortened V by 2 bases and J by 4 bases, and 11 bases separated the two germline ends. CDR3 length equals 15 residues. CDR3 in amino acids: CASSYGREGTGELFF. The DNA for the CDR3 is TGTGCCAGCAGTTACGGCAGGGAAGGCACCGGGGAGCTGTTTTTT.